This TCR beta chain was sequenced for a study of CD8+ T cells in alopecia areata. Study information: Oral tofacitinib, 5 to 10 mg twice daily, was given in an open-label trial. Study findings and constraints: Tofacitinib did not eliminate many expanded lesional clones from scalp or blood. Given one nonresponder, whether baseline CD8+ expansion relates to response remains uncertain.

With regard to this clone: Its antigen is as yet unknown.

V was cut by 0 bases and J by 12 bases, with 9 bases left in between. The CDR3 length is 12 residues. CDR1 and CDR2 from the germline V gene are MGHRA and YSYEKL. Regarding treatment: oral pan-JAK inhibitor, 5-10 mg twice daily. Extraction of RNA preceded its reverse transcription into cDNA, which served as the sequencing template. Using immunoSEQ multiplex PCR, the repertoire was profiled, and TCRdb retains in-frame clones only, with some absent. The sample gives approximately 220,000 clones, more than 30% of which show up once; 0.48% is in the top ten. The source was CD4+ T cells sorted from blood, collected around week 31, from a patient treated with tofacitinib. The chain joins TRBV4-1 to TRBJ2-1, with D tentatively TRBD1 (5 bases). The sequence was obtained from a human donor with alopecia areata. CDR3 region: CASSQEGQGQFF. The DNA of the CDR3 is TGCGCCAGCAGCCAAGAAGGGCAGGGGCAGTTCTTC.